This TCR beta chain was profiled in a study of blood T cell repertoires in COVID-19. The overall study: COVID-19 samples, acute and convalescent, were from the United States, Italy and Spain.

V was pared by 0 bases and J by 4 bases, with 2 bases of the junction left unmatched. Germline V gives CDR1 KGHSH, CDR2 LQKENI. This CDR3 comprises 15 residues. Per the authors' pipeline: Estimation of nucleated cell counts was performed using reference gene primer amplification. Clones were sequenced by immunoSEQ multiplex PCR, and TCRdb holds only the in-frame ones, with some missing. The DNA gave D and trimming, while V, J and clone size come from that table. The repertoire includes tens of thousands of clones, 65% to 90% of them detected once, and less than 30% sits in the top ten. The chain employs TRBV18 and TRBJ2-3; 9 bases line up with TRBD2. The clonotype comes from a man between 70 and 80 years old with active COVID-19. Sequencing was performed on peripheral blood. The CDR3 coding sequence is TGTGCCAGCTCACCACCGGGACTAGCAGCAGATACGCAGTATTTT. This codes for CASSPPGLAADTQYF. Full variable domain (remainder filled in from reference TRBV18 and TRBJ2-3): NAGVMQNPRHLVRRRGQEARLRCSPMKGHSHVYWYRQLPEEGLKFMVYLQKENIIDESGMPKERFSAEFPKEGPSILRIQQVVRGDSAAYFCASSPPGLAADTQYFGPGTRLTVL.